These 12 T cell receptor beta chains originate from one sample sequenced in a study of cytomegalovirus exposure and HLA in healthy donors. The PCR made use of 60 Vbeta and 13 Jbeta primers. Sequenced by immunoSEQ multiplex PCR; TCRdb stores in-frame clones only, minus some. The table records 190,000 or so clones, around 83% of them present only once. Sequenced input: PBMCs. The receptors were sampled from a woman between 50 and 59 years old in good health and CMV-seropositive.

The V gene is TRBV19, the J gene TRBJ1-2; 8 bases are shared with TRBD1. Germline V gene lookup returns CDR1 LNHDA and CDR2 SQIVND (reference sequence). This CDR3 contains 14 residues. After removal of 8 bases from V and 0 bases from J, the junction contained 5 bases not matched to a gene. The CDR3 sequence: CASLDRAANYGYTF. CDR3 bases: TGTGCCAGTTTGGACAGGGCAGCTAACTATGGCTACACCTTC.

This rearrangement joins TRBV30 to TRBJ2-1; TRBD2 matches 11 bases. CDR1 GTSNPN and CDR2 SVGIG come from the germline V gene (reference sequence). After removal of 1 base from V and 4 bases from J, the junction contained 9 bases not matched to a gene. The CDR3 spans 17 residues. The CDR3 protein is CAWSEEPGLAAYNEQFF. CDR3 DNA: TGTGCCTGGAGTGAGGAACCGGGACTAGCGGCTTACAATGAGCAGTTCTTC.

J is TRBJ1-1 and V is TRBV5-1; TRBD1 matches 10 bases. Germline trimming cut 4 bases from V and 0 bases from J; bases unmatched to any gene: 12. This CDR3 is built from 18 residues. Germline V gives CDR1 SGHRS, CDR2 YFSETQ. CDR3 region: CASSPGVGTGVMNTEAFF. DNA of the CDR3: TGCGCCAGCAGCCCCGGGGTTGGGACAGGGGTGATGAACACTGAAGCTTTCTTT.

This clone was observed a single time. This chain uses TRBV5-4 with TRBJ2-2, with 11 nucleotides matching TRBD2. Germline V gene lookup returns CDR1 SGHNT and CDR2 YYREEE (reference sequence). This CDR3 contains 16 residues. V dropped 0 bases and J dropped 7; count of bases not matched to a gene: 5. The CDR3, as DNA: TGTGCCAGCAGCTTGGGACTAGCGGGAACTATCGGGGAGCTGTTTTTT. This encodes CASSLGLAGTIGELFF.

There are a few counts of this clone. This CDR3 reads CAISGGLAGATNEQFF. The CDR3 coding sequence is TGTGCCATCAGTGGTGGACTAGCGGGGGCCACCAATGAGCAGTTCTTC. V gene TRBV10-3 combines with J gene TRBJ2-1; TRBD2 matches 13 bases. Per germline, CDR1 ENHRY and CDR2 SYGVKD. Germline trimming cut 4 bases from V and 6 bases from J; bases unmatched to any gene: 6. This CDR3 has 16 residues.

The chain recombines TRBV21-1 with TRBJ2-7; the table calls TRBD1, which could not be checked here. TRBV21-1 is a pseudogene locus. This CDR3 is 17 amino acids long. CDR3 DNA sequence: TGTGCCAGCAGCAAAGCTAGGGACAGGGGAACGGCCTACGAGCAGTACTTC. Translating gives CASSKARDRGTAYEQYF.

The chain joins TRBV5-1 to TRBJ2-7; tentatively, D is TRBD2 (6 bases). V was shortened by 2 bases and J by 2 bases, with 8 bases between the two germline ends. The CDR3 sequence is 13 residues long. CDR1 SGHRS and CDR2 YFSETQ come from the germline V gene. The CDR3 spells CASSLGRPYEQYF. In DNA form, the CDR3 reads TGCGCCAGCAGCTTAGGGAGGCCCTACGAGCAGTACTTC. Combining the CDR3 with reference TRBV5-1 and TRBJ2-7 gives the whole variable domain KAGVTQTPRYLIKTRGQQVTLSCSPISGHRSVSWYQQTPGQGLQFLFEYFSETQRNKGNFPGRFSGRQFSNSRSEMNVSTLELGDSALYLCASSLGRPYEQYFGPGTRLTVT.

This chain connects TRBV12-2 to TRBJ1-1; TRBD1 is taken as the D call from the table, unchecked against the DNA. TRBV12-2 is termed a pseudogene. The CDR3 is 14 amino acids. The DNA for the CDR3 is TGTGCAAGTCGCTCAGCCAGGGTGTGGACTGAAGCTTTCTTT. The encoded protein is CASRSARVWTEAFF.

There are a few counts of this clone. In DNA, the CDR3 is TGCGCCAGCAGTGAATCTACCGGGACAGGGAACACCGGGGAGCTGTTTTTT. Translating it yields CASSESTGTGNTGELFF. This chain joins TRBV10-1 and TRBJ2-2, with 8 bases matching TRBD1. This CDR3 is built from 17 residues. Germline-derived CDR1 and CDR2 are WNHNN and SYGVQD (reference sequence). The ends lost 3 bases at V and 1 base at J; junction bases unmatched: 7.

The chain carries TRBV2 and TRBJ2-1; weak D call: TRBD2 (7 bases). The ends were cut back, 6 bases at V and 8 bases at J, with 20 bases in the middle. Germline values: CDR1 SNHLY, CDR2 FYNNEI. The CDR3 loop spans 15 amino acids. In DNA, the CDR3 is TGTGCCAGCAGAAAGCGGGACACGGTCAGGGATGAGCAGTTCTTC. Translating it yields CASRKRDTVRDEQFF.

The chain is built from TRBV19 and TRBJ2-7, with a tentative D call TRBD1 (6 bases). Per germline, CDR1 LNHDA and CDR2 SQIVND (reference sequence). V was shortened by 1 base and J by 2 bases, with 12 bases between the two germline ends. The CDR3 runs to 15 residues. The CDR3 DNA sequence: TGTGCCAGTAGTATAGGACAGGTCTCCGCCTACGAGCAGTACTTC. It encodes CASSIGQVSAYEQYF.

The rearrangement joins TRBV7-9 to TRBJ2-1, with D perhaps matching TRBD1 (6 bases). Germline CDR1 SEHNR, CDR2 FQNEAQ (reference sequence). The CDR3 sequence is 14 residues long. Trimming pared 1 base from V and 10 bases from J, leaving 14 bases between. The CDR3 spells CASSLVSLDREQFF. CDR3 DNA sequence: TGTGCCAGCAGCTTAGTCTCTCTCGACAGGGAGCAGTTCTTC.